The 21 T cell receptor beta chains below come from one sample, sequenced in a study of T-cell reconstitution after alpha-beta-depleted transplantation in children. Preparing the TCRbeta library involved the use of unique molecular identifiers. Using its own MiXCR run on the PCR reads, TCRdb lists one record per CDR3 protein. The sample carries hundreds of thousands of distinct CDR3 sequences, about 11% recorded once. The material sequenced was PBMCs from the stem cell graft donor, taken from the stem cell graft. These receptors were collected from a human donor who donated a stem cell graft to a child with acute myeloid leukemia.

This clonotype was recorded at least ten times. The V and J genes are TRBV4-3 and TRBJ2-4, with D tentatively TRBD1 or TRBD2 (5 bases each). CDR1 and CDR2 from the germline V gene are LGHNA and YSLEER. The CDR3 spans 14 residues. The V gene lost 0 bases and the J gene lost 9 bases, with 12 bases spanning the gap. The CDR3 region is CASSQDGTKGIQYF. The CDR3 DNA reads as TGCGCCAGCAGCCAAGATGGGACGAAGGGCATTCAGTACTTC.

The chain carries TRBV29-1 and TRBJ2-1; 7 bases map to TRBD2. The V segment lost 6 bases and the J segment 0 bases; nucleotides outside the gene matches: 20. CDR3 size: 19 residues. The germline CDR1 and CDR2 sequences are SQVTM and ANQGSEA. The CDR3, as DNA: TGCAGCGTAGCCCCAGGAGTCGCAACTAGCGCCTTCTCCTACAATGAGCAGTTCTTC. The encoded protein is CSVAPGVATSAFSYNEQFF.

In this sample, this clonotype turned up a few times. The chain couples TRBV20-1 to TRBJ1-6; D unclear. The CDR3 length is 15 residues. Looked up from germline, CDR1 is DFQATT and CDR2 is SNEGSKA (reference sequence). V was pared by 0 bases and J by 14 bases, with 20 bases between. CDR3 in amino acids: CSARDDGMAQSSLHF. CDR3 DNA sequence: TGCAGTGCTAGAGATGACGGGATGGCTCAGAGTTCCCTCCACTTT.

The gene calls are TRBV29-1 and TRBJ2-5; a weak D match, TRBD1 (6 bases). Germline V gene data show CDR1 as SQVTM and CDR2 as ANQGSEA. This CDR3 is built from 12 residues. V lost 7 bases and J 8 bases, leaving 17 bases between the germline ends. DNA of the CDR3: TGCAGCGCCCGGGACATCCAAGGAACCCAGTACTTC. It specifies CSARDIQGTQYF.

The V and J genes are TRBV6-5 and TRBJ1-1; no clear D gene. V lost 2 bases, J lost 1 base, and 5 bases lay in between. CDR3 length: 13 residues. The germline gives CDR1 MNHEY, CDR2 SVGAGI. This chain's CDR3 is CASSYNSNTEAFF. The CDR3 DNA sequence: TGTGCCAGCAGTTACAATTCGAACACTGAAGCTTTCTTT.

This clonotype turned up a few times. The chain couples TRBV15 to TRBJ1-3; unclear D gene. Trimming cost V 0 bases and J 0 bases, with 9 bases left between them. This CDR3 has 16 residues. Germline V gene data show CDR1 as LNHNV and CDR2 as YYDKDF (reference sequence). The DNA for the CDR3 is TGTGCCACCAGCAGAGATAGGATGAGCTCTGGAAACACCATATATTTT. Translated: CATSRDRMSSGNTIYF.

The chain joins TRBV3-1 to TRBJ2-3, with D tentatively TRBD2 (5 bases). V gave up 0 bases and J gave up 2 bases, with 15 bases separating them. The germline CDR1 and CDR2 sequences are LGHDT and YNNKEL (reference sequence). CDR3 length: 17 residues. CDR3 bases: TGTGCCAGCAGCCAAGACCCCAGCGGAGAGTTCACAGATACGCAGTATTTT. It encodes CASSQDPSGEFTDTQYF.

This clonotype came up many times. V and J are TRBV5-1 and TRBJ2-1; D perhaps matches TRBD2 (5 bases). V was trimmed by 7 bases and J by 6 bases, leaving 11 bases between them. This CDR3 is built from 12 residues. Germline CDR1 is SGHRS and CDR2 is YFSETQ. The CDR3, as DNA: TGCGCCAGCTGGCGCGCGGGCAATGAGCAGTTCTTC. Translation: CASWRAGNEQFF.

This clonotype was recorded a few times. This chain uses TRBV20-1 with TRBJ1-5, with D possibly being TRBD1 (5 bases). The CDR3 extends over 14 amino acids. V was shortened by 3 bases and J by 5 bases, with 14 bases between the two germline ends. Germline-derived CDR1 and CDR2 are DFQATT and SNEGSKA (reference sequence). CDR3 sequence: CSASKAGKDQPQHF. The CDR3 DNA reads TGCAGTGCTAGTAAGGCAGGGAAGGATCAGCCCCAGCATTTT.

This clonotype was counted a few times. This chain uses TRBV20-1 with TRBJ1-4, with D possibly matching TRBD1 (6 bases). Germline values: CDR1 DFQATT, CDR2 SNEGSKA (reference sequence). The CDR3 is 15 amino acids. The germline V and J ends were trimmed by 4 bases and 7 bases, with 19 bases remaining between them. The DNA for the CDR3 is TGCAGTGCTACCCTGGGGGCAGCCGGGGGTGAAAAACTGTTTTTT. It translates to CSATLGAAGGEKLFF.

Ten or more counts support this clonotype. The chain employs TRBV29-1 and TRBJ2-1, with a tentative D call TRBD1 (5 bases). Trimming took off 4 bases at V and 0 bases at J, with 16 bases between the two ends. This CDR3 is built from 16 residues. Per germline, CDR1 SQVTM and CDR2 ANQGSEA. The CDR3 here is CSVVGIWGVSYNEQFF. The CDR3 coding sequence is TGCAGCGTTGTGGGAATATGGGGCGTCTCCTACAATGAGCAGTTCTTC.

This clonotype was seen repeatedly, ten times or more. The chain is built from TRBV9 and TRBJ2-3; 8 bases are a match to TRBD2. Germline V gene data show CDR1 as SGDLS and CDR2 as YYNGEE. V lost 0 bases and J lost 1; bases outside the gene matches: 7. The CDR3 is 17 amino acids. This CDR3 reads CASSVELAGGGTDTQYF. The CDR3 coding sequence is TGTGCCAGCAGCGTAGAGCTAGCCGGGGGGGGCACAGATACGCAGTATTTT.

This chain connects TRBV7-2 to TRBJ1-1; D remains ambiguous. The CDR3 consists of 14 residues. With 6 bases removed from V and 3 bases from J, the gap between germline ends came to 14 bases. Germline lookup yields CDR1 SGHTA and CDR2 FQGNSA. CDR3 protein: CASRSDGVHTEAFF. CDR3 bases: TGTGCCAGCAGATCCGACGGGGTTCACACTGAAGCTTTCTTT.

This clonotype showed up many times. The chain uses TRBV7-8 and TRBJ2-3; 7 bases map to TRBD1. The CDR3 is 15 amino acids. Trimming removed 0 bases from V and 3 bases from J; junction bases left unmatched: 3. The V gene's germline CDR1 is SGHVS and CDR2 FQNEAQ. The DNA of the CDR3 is TGTGCCAGCAGCTTAGCTCGGACAGGAACAGATACGCAGTATTTT. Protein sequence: CASSLARTGTDTQYF.

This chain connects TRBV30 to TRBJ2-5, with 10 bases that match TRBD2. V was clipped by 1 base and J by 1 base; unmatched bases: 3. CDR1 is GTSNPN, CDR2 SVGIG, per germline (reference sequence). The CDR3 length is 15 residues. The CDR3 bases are TGTGCCTGGAGTGGACTAGCGGGTTCCCAAGAGACCCAGTACTTC. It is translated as CAWSGLAGSQETQYF.

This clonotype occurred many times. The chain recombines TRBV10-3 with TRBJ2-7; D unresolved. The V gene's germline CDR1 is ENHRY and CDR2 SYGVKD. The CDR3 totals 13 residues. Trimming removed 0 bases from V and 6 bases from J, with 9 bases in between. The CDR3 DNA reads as TGTGCCATCAGTGAGTCCGTTTCGCGCGAGCAGTACTTC. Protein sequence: CAISESVSREQYF.

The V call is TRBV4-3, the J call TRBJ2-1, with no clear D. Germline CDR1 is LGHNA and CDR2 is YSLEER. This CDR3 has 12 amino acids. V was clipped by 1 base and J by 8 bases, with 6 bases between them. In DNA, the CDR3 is TGCGCCAGCAGCCAAGTTCCCCATGAGCAGTTCTTC. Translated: CASSQVPHEQFF.

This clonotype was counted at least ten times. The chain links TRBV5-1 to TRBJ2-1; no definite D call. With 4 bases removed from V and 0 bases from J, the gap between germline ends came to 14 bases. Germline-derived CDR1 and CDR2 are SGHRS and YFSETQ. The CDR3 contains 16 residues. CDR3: CASSRNTAASYNEQFF. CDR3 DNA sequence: TGCGCCAGCAGCCGAAATACAGCCGCCTCCTACAATGAGCAGTTCTTC.

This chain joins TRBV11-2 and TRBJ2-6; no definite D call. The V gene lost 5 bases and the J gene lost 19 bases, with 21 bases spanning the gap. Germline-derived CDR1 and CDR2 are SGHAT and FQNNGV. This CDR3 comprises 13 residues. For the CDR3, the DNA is TGTGCCAGCAGCCCCGGTGGTACGGTCGCTCTTACTTTC. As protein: CASSPGGTVALTF.

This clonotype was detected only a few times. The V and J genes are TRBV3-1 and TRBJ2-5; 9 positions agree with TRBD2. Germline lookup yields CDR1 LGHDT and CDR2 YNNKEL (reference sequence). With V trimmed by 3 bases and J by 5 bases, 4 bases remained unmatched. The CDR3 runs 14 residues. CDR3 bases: TGTGCCAGCAGCCATAGCGGGAGCGGGGAGACCCAGTACTTC. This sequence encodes CASSHSGSGETQYF.

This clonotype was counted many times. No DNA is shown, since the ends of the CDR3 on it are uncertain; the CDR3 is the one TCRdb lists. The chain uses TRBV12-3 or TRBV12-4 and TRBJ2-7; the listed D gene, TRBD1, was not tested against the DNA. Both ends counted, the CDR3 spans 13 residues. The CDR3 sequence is CASSSSTPGPLYF.